Presented here are 21 T cell receptor beta chains from one specimen sequenced in a study of blood T cell repertoires in COVID-19. Measured with immunoSEQ multiplex PCR; TCRdb has only the in-frame clones, and not every one. The sample lists approximately 210,000 clones, roughly 90% occurring once. Specimen: PBMCs or T cells enriched from blood (not recorded which). The receptors derive from a woman younger than 35 who had recovered from COVID-19.

The chain is built from TRBV9 and TRBJ1-1, with D hard to call. Germline CDR1 reads SGDLS; CDR2 reads YYNGEE. The CDR3 totals 13 residues. The V gene lost 4 bases and the J gene lost 5 bases, with 12 bases spanning the gap. The CDR3 region has the DNA TGTGCCAGCAGCCTTGCGTCCTCTACTGAAGCTTTCTTT. Protein product: CASSLASSTEAFF.

The rearrangement links TRBV5-1 to TRBJ2-1; perhaps TRBD2 as D (5 bases). V was cut by 0 bases and J by 6 bases, with 13 bases left in between. The V gene's germline CDR1 is SGHRS and CDR2 YFSETQ. This CDR3 has 15 amino acids. The CDR3 DNA sequence: TGCGCCAGCAGCTTGGTACTACAAGAGGGCAATGAGCAGTTCTTC. It encodes CASSLVLQEGNEQFF.

This chain joins TRBV2 and TRBJ2-5, with 11 bases identical to TRBD2. Germline lookup yields CDR1 SNHLY and CDR2 FYNNEI. V shed 7 bases, J shed 0 bases, and the junction held 4 bases outside the gene matches. This CDR3 comprises 15 residues. The DNA for the CDR3 is TGTGCCAGCACCCAACTAGCGGGGGACCAAGAGACCCAGTACTTC. Encoded protein: CASTQLAGDQETQYF. The entire variable domain, with the rest obtained from reference TRBV2 and TRBJ2-5, is as follows: EPEVTQTPSHQVTQMGQEVILRCVPISNHLYFYWYRQILGQKVEFLVSFYNNEISEKSEIFDDQFSVERPDGSNFTLKIRSTKLEDSAMYFCASTQLAGDQETQYFGPGTRLLVL.

The V call is TRBV28, the J call TRBJ1-3; 7 nucleotides match TRBD1. This CDR3 is built from 15 residues. The V segment lost 0 bases and the J segment 5 bases; nucleotides outside the gene matches: 4. Germline values: CDR1 MDHEN, CDR2 SYDVKM. The CDR3 region has the DNA TGTGCCAGCAGTTTATGGCGGACAGGAAGAAACACCATATATTTT. Protein: CASSLWRTGRNTIYF.

The chain is built from TRBV9 and TRBJ1-1; the D is unclear. This CDR3 has 13 amino acids. The V end lost 1 base, the J end lost 5 bases, and 9 bases lay between the germline ends. CDR1 is SGDLS, CDR2 YYNGEE, per germline. The CDR3 reads CASSVWEKTEAFF. The CDR3 DNA sequence: TGTGCCAGCAGCGTATGGGAGAAAACTGAAGCTTTCTTT.

The chain carries TRBV11-2 and TRBJ1-2; tentatively, D is TRBD1 (6 bases). This CDR3 has 14 residues. Trimming pared 5 bases from V and 5 bases from J, leaving 15 bases between. Germline assignment: CDR1 SGHAT and CDR2 FQNNGV. CDR3 in amino acids: CASSPNRVGYGYTF. DNA of the CDR3: TGTGCCAGCAGCCCTAACAGGGTGGGATATGGCTACACCTTC.

The chain is built from TRBV4-2 and TRBJ1-3, with D uncertain. The CDR3 extends over 15 amino acids. In germline, CDR1 is LGHNA, CDR2 YNFKEQ. With 3 bases removed from V and 3 bases from J, the gap between germline ends came to 12 bases. In DNA, the CDR3 is TGTGCCAGCAGCCAGGACTTGGCGGGTGGAAACACCATATATTTT. Residues: CASSQDLAGGNTIYF.

This clone was recorded only once. The chain is built from TRBV24-1 and TRBJ1-5, with D possibly matching TRBD1 (5 bases). Per germline, CDR1 KGHDR and CDR2 SFDVKD. The CDR3 runs 18 residues. The germline V and J ends were trimmed by 2 bases and 2 bases, with 18 bases remaining between them. For the CDR3, the DNA is TGTGCCACCAGTGATTATACGGACATGGGTAAGGGCAATCAGCCCCAGCATTTT. Its translation is CATSDYTDMGKGNQPQHF.

V and J are TRBV7-9 and TRBJ2-5, with 9 nucleotides matching TRBD2. Losses at the gene ends were 3 bases for V and 5 bases for J; bases not matched to a gene: 7. Germline V gene sequence: CDR1 SEHNR, CDR2 FQNEAQ (reference sequence). The CDR3 has 15 amino acids. The CDR3 sequence is CASSFAGGNRETQYF. The CDR3 DNA reads as TGTGCCAGCAGCTTCGCGGGAGGGAATAGGGAGACCCAGTACTTC.

Of note for this clone: This sample also contains other DNA sequences that code for the same CDR3. The genes are TRBV5-1 and TRBJ2-7, with a tentative D call TRBD1 (6 bases). The V end lost 0 bases, the J end lost 2 bases, and 12 bases lay between the germline ends. Germline-derived CDR1 and CDR2 are SGHRS and YFSETQ. The CDR3 sequence is 15 residues long. The chain's CDR3 is CASSLAGGQTYEQYF. CDR3 nucleotides: TGCGCCAGCAGCTTGGCAGGAGGACAGACCTACGAGCAGTACTTC. Full variable domain (outside the CDR3, taken from reference TRBV5-1 and TRBJ2-7): KAGVTQTPRYLIKTRGQQVTLSCSPISGHRSVSWYQQTPGQGLQFLFEYFSETQRNKGNFPGRFSGRQFSNSRSEMNVSTLELGDSALYLCASSLAGGQTYEQYFGPGTRLTVT.

Regarding this clone: The sample carries other DNA sequences with the same CDR3. The gene calls are TRBV25-1 and TRBJ2-7; 7 bases align to TRBD1. The CDR3 sequence is 12 residues long. Per the germline V gene, CDR1 is MGHDK and CDR2 is SYGVNS. V lost 6 bases to trimming and J lost 4 bases; unmatched junction nucleotides: 3. CDR3 amino acids: CASSQTGYEQYF. The CDR3 nucleotides read TGTGCCAGCAGCCAGACAGGGTACGAGCAGTACTTC.

The genes are TRBV20-1 and TRBJ2-1; 8 bases are shared with TRBD1. V shed 4 bases and J 10 bases; nucleotides not matched to a gene: 3. CDR3 length: 11 residues. CDR1 is DFQATT, CDR2 SNEGSKA, per germline (reference sequence). The CDR3 here is CSATPGGEQFF. The CDR3, as DNA: TGCAGTGCTACCCCAGGGGGCGAGCAGTTCTTC.

The V and J genes are TRBV7-9 and TRBJ1-6, with TRBD1 matching over 9 bases. Germline CDR1 SEHNR, CDR2 FQNEAQ (reference sequence). The CDR3 runs 19 residues. The J segment lost 9 bases and the V segment lost 1 base, leaving 16 bases of the junction unmatched. CDR3 in DNA: TGTGCCAGCAGCTTAGTTGGTGCCCGACAGGGGGGAAGGAGTTCACCCCTCCACTTT. It is translated as CASSLVGARQGGRSSPLHF.

The chain links TRBV28 to TRBJ2-5; 8 bases fit TRBD1. The length of the CDR3 is 15 residues. The V gene's germline CDR1 is MDHEN and CDR2 SYDVKM. V lost 5 bases, J lost 7 bases, and 12 bases stayed unmatched. The CDR3 spells CASSTQGQATGTQYF. The CDR3 nucleotides read TGTGCCAGCAGTACCCAGGGACAGGCCACCGGGACCCAGTACTTC.

The chain recombines TRBV2 with TRBJ1-6; D not resolved. The V gene's germline CDR1 is SNHLY and CDR2 FYNNEI. The CDR3 length is 13 residues. V gave up 7 bases and J gave up 3 bases, with 7 bases separating them. CDR3: CASMRDYNSPLHF. The DNA of the CDR3 is TGTGCCAGCATGAGGGACTATAATTCACCCCTCCACTTT.

The chain combines TRBV9 with TRBJ1-2, with D hard to call. Germline CDR1 reads SGDLS; CDR2 reads YYNGEE. This CDR3 contains 15 residues. Trimming removed 2 bases at V and 5 bases at J, with 16 bases between. CDR3 in amino acids: CASSVSGEGDYGYTF. CDR3 bases: TGTGCCAGCAGCGTCTCCGGGGAAGGAGATTATGGCTACACCTTC.

As regards this clone: Other DNA sequences in the same sample also yield this CDR3. This chain links TRBV28 with TRBJ1-1, with D tentatively TRBD1 (5 bases). Germline-derived CDR1 and CDR2 are MDHEN and SYDVKM. V was pared by 3 bases and J by 4 bases, with 9 bases between. The CDR3 length is 13 residues. Here the CDR3 reads CASSLWGGTEAFF. In nucleotides, the CDR3 is TGTGCCAGCAGTTTGTGGGGGGGCACTGAAGCTTTCTTT.

This clone was seen only once. The gene calls are TRBV4-1 and TRBJ1-3; 9 bases are shared with TRBD1. V lost 3 bases and J lost 6; bases outside the gene matches: 3. Germline CDR1 is MGHRA and CDR2 is YSYEKL. This CDR3 comprises 14 residues. CDR3 DNA sequence: TGCGCCAGCAGCCAGGGACAGGGTGTAAACACCATATATTTT. Its translation is CASSQGQGVNTIYF.

The chain carries TRBV12-3 or TRBV12-4 and TRBJ2-7; 7 bases map to TRBD1. CDR3 length: 13 amino acids. After removal of 3 bases from V and 3 bases from J, the junction contained 2 bases not matched to a gene. The CDR3 is CASSLAGGYEQYF. In DNA form, the CDR3 reads TGTGCCAGCAGTTTGGCAGGGGGCTACGAGCAGTACTTC.

The rearrangement links TRBV11-2 to TRBJ1-5; D unresolved. CDR1 is SGHAT and CDR2 is FQNNGV in the germline V gene. Trimming removed 5 bases at V and 3 bases at J, with 11 bases between. The CDR3 runs 14 residues. The CDR3 region is CASSPGSVNQPQHF. The CDR3 region has the DNA TGTGCCAGCAGCCCAGGCTCAGTCAATCAGCCCCAGCATTTT.

This clone was recorded only once. This chain connects TRBV28 to TRBJ1-5; tentative D call: TRBD1 (5 bases). The V and J ends lost 5 bases and 2 bases respectively, with 13 bases between them. This CDR3 region has 15 residues. Germline CDR1 MDHEN, CDR2 SYDVKM. The CDR3 DNA follows: TGTGCCAGCAGTAGCAGGGTTTTAGGCAATCAGCCCCAGCATTTT. Translating gives CASSSRVLGNQPQHF. The variable domain in full, with the rest retrieved from reference TRBV28 and TRBJ1-5, is DVKVTQSSRYLVKRTGEKVFLECVQDMDHENMFWYRQDPGLGLRLIYFSYDVKMKEKGDIPEGYSVSREKKERFSLILESASTNQTSMYLCASSSRVLGNQPQHFGDGTRLSIL.